This TCR beta chain was retrieved from a study of OX40 agonist ivuxolimab in advanced cancers. The germline CDR1 and CDR2 sequences are SGHRS and YFSETQ. V dropped 2 bases and J dropped 0; count of bases not matched to a gene: 5. CDR3 length equals 17 residues. This table comes from immunoSEQ multiplex PCR, and its TCRdb copy is limited to in-frame clones, with some not included. The data show around 62,000 clones, around 85% seen once. Study-wide results and limits: CD8+ T cells were the subset that, on average, had more expanded clones than CD4+. Blood T cells, both CD4+ and CD8+, expanded clonally by week 6 at 0.1 to 3.0 mg/kg.

On this clone itself: What it recognizes is unknown.

The specimen was CD4+ or CD8+ T cells sorted from blood, collected in a trial of the OX40 agonist ivuxolimab. The clonotype was recovered from an adult with an advanced solid tumor such as melanoma, head and neck, liver or kidney cancer. V usage is TRBV5-1 and J usage is TRBJ1-1, with 12 bases identical to TRBD1. The chain's CDR3 is CASSLRDRGHLNTEAFF. Here the CDR3 DNA reads TGCGCCAGCAGCTTAAGGGACAGGGGGCATTTGAACACTGAAGCTTTCTTT.